This T cell receptor beta chain comes out of a study of OX40 agonist ivuxolimab in advanced cancers. Study-level background: Ivuxolimab was an agonistic, fully human IgG2 monoclonal antibody directed against OX40 (CD134), a costimulatory receptor. The paper describes the monotherapy dose-escalation part (N = 52 patients) of the phase I trial of ivuxolimab. Partial responses occurred in three dose-escalation patients: two with cutaneous melanoma and one with hepatocellular carcinoma. The point of sequencing TCRbeta in the periphery was to test whether ivuxolimab changed TCR sequence diversity and drove clonal T-cell expansion. Patients were allowed to have had prior anti-PD-1, anti-PD-L1 or anti-CTLA-4 therapy, and roughly two fifths of the dose-escalation patients had been treated with checkpoint inhibitors. The dose-escalation cohort was 82.7% male with a mean age of approximately 60 years, ranging from roughly 20 to 80. Intravenous ivuxolimab was administered to patients every 2 weeks at six dose levels: 0.01, 0.1, 0.3, 1.5, 3 and 10 mg/kg. Of the approximately 50 dose-escalation patients, hepatocellular carcinoma was present in 19, melanoma in approximately 15, renal cell carcinoma in 9 and head and neck cancer in 9.

The trial excluded patients who had a history of autoimmune disease or were on systemic immunosuppression. Peripheral blood for TCR sequencing was collected from all dose cohorts at baseline, on cycle 4 day 1, and on cycle 7 day 1. The samples were drawn from a first-in-human, open-label, multicenter phase I dose-escalation trial of ivuxolimab. Adults with locally advanced or metastatic melanoma, renal cell, hepatocellular, or head and neck squamous cell carcinoma were enrolled in the trial. Before TCR sequencing, CD4+ and CD8+ T cells were separately sorted from peripheral blood. Genomic DNA was extracted from sorted cells for sequencing of the TCRbeta CDR3 region. TCRbeta CDR3 regions were sequenced using the immunoSEQ Assay. This is the immuneACCESS table as TCRdb keeps it, with only in-frame sequences that have V and J called. A part of the clones is gone; compared with another copy, unresolved V genes explain less than half, and the rest is unexplained. The sample table holds some 42,000 clones, of which about four fifths were seen once. The ten biggest clones cover about 23% of the sample.

Points on this clone: What this receptor recognizes is not known. Per-base qualities were not stored, and no clone one base away is much larger.

The CDR3 has 12 amino acids, counting the end cysteine and phenylalanine. Just the 36-base CDR3 DNA is kept, in frame starting at base 1. Between the V and J ends, shortened by 5 bases and 7 bases respectively, the junction contains 12 bases. Looking up the germline V gene (reference sequence) yields CDR1 SEHNR and CDR2 FQNEAQ. General conclusions and limits of the study: At doses of 0.1 to 3.0 mg/kg, clonal expansion of both CD4+ and CD8+ T cells in blood was seen between baseline and week 6. Partial responders in the 0.1-3.0 mg/kg groups had among the lowest normalized peripheral clonal expansion, especially among CD8+ T cells. After ivuxolimab, expanded clones were on average more numerous among CD8+ T cells than among CD4+ T cells. The antigen specificity of the peripheral T cells that underwent clonal expansion was not determined. Low levels of normalized T-cell clonal expansion were also seen in some patients who did not respond.

This clonotype was sampled from an adult with an advanced solid tumor such as melanoma, head and neck, liver or kidney cancer. The specimen comprised CD4+ or CD8+ T cells sorted from blood, sampled in a trial of the OX40 agonist ivuxolimab. This chain is built from TRBV7-9 and TRBJ2-7; 5 matching bases give a weak D call of TRBD2. The CDR3 region: CASSRTVWEQYF. The nucleotide sequence is TGTGCCAGCAGCCGGACTGTGTGGGAGCAGTACTTC.